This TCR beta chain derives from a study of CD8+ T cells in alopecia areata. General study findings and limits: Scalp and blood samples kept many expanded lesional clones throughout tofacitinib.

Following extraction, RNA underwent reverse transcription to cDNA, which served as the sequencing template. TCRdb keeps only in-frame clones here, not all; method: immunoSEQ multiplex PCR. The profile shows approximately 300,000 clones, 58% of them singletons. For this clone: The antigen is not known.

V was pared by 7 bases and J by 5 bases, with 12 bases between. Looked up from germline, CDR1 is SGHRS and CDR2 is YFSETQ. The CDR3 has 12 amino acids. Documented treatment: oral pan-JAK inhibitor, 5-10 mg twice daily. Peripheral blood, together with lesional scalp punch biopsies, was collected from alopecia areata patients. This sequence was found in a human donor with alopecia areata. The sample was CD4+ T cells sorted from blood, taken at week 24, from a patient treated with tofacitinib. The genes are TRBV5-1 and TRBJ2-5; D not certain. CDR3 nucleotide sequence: TGCGCCAGCGGGCCGGTCGGGGAGACCCAGTACTTC. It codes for CASGPVGETQYF.